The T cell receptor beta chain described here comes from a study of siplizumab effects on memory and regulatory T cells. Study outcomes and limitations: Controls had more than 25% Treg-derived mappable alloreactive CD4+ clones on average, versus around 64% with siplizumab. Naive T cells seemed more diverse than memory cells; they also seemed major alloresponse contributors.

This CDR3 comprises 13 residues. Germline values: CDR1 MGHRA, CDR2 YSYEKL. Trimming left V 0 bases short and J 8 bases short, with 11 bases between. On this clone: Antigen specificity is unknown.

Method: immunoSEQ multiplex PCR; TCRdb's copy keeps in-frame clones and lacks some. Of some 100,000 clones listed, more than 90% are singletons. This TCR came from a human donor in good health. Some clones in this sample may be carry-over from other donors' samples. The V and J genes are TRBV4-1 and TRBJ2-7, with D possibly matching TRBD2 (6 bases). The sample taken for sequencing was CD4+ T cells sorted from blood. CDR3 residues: CASSQDWEEKQYF. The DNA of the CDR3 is TGCGCCAGCAGCCAAGATTGGGAGGAAAAGCAGTACTTC.